Following are 9 T cell receptor beta chains from one sample sequenced in a study of beta chain features in type 1 diabetes. Points from the study as a whole: Shortening of TCRB CDR3s, moderate but significant, appeared in all four CD4+ subsets of Type 1 diabetes patients.

The antigens for these receptors are not known. The sequenced template was cDNA made from the entire isolated RNA. Data came from immunoSEQ multiplex PCR; TCRdb stores just in-frame clones and leaves some out. The table records about 160,000 clones, around 63% of them present only once. The sequencing input was naive CD4+ T cells from blood. The receptors stem from a young man with type 1 diabetes.

As concerns this clone: The same CDR3 arises from other DNA sequences in this sample as well. The V gene is TRBV29-1, the J gene TRBJ2-5; 8 positions match TRBD2. The CDR3 totals 13 residues. The germline V gene encodes CDR1 SQVTM and CDR2 ANQGSEA. With 6 bases clipped from V and 1 base from J, the junction kept 4 bases outside the gene matches. CDR3 in amino acids: CSVAGTSQETQYF. Here the CDR3 DNA reads TGCAGCGTCGCAGGGACTAGCCAAGAGACCCAGTACTTC.

This clone has only a few counts. The chain recombines TRBV29-1 with TRBJ2-7; D is perhaps TRBD1 (5 bases). The CDR3 runs to 11 residues. Trimming stripped 4 bases from V and 11 bases from J, with 15 bases between. Germline lookup yields CDR1 SQVTM and CDR2 ANQGSEA. CDR3 residues: CSVGTTFVEYF. CDR3 bases: TGCAGCGTTGGGACAACCTTTGTAGAGTACTTC.

This clone occurred a few times. The chain uses TRBV29-1 and TRBJ2-4, with a tentative D call TRBD1 (6 bases). The germline V gene encodes CDR1 SQVTM and CDR2 ANQGSEA. This CDR3 has 12 amino acids. The V end lost 7 bases, the J end lost 10 bases, and 17 bases lay between the germline ends. CDR3 sequence: CSGRDTSSIQYF. CDR3 in DNA: TGCAGCGGTCGGGACACCTCCTCGATTCAGTACTTC. Complete variable domain (other parts from reference TRBV29-1 and TRBJ2-4): SAVISQKPSRDICQRGTSLTIQCQVDSQVTMMFWYRQQPGQSLTLIATANQGSEATYESGFVIDKFPISRPNLTFSTLTVSNMSPEDSSIYLCSGRDTSSIQYFGAGTRLSVL.

The sample holds a few counts of this clone. The chain has TRBV4-3 and TRBJ2-7, with 8 nucleotides matching TRBD2. Germline lookup yields CDR1 LGHNA and CDR2 YSLEER. The CDR3 consists of 15 residues. V lost 1 base and J lost 0; bases outside the gene matches: 2. In nucleotides, the CDR3 is TGCGCCAGCAGCCAAGGGCTAGCGGGCTCCTACGAGCAGTACTTC. Protein sequence: CASSQGLAGSYEQYF.

The chain links TRBV30 to TRBJ2-1, with 9 bases identical to TRBD1. With 2 bases clipped from V and 5 bases from J, the junction kept 4 bases outside the gene matches. The length of the CDR3 is 14 residues. Looked up from germline, CDR1 is GTSNPN and CDR2 is SVGIG (reference sequence). The CDR3 sequence: CAWSTGTGNNEQFF. The CDR3 region has the DNA TGTGCCTGGAGTACAGGGACAGGGAACAATGAGCAGTTCTTC.

This clone was observed a handful of times. V and J are TRBV9 and TRBJ2-5; D is undetermined. The germline CDR1 and CDR2 sequences are SGDLS and YYNGEE. The V end lost 4 bases, the J end lost 9 bases, and 19 bases lay between the germline ends. The CDR3 extends over 14 amino acids. The CDR3 region is CASSPSLTAISQYF. CDR3 coding DNA: TGTGCCAGCAGCCCCTCGCTGACGGCAATTTCCCAGTACTTC.

V usage is TRBV29-1 and J usage is TRBJ1-4, with D unresolved. The CDR3 totals 13 residues. CDR1 is SQVTM and CDR2 is ANQGSEA in the germline V gene. V lost 1 base, J lost 2 bases, and 5 bases lay in between. The CDR3 bases are TGCAGCGTTGAAGTGACCACTAATGAAAAACTGTTTTTT. It translates to CSVEVTTNEKLFF.

This rearrangement joins TRBV30 to TRBJ2-2; no firm D call. CDR1 and CDR2 (germline): GTSNPN, SVGIG (reference sequence). The CDR3 has 14 amino acids. Trimming shortened V by 3 bases and J by 4 bases, and 12 bases separated the two germline ends. Here the CDR3 reads CAWRTGSPTGELFF. The CDR3 DNA reads as TGTGCCTGGAGAACGGGCAGCCCCACCGGGGAGCTGTTTTTT. Full variable domain (remainder filled in from reference TRBV30 and TRBJ2-2): SQTIHQWPATLVQPVGSPLSLECTVEGTSNPNLYWYRQAAGRGLQLLFYSVGIGQISSEVPQNLSASRPQDRQFILSSKKLLLSDSGFYLCAWRTGSPTGELFFGEGSRLTVL.

CDR3 DNA: TGTGCCTGGAGTCCCGGGGGGCGAGATACGCAGTATTTT. It specifies CAWSPGGRDTQYF. This chain uses TRBV30 with TRBJ2-3; possibly TRBD2 for D (7 bases). Germline values: CDR1 GTSNPN, CDR2 SVGIG (reference sequence). The CDR3 spans 13 residues. V was cut by 2 bases and J by 5 bases, with 11 bases left in between.